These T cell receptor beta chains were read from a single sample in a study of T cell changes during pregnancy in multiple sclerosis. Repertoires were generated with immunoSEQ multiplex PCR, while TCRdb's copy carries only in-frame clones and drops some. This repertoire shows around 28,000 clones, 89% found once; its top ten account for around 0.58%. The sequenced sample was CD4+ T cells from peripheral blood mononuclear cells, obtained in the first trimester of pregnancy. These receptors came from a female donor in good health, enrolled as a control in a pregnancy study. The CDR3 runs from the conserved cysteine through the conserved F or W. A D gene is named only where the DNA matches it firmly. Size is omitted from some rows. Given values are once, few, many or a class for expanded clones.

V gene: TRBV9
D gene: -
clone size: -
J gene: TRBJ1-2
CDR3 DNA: TGTGCCAGCAGCGTAGGGGTGGGACGGGAGGATGGCTACACCTTC
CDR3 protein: CASSVGVGREDGYTF

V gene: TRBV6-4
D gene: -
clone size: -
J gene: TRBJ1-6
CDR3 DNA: TGTGTCGAGAGCAGACAGCGATCTTTGGCACCCCTCCACTTT
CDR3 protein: CVESRQRSLAPLHF

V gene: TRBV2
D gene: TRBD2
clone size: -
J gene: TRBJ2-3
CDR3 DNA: TGTGCCAGCAGTGAAAGGACTAGCGTTGCTAGCACAGATACGCAGTATTTT
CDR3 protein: CASSERTSVASTDTQYF

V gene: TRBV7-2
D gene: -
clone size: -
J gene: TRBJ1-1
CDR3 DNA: TGTGCCAGCAGCTTAGCCGTCGGAGGTTTGAACACTGAAGCTTTCTTT
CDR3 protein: CASSLAVGGLNTEAFF

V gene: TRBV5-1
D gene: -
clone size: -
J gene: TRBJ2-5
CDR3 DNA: TGCGCCAGCAGCTGGCAAGGGAGGATGGAGGAGACCCAGTACTTC
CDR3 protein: CASSWQGRMEETQYF

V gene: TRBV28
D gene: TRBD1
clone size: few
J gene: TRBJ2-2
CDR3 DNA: TGTGCCAGCGGGGGACAGGGGTTCGGGGAGCTGTTTTTT
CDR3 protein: CASGGQGFGELFF

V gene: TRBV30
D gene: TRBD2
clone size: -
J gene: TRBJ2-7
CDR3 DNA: TGTGCCTGGAGTGTGGGTTTAGCGGGATCGAGCGAGCAGTACTTC
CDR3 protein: CAWSVGLAGSSEQYF

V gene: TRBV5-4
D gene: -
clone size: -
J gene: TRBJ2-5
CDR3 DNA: TGTGCCAGCAGCATTAATGAAGAGACCCAGTACTTC
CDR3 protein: CASSINEETQYF

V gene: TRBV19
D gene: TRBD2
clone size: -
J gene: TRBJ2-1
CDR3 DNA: TGTGCCAGTAGGACTAGCGGGAGAGGCTATGAGCAGTTCTTC
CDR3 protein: CASRTSGRGYEQFF

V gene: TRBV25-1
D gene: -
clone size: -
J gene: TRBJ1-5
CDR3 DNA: TGTGCCAGCAGTGAATCGCAGTATAGCAATCAGCCCCAGCATTTT
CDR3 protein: CASSESQYSNQPQHF

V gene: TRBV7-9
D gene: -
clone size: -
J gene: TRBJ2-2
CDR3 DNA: TGTGCCAGCAGCCCGGTCACCGGGGAGCTGTTTTTT
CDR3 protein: CASSPVTGELFF

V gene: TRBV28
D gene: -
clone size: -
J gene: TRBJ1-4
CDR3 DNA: TGTGCCAGCAGCCGTCCGGTCGGCAGGGGTACAACTAATGAAAAACTGTTTTTT
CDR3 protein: CASSRPVGRGTTNEKLFF

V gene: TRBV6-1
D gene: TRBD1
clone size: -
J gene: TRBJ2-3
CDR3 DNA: TGTGCCAGCAGTGTGGACAGGGTAGCCGATACGCAGTATTTT
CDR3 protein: CASSVDRVADTQYF

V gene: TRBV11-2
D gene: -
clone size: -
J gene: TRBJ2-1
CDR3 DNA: TGTGCCAGCCGGGAGTCTAGCGCCTACAATGAGCAGTTCTTC
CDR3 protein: CASRESSAYNEQFF

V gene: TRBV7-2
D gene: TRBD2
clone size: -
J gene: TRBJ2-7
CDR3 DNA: TGTGCCAGCAGCGGGGGACTACCGACACCGAACGTTTACTTC
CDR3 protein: CASSGGLPTPNVYF

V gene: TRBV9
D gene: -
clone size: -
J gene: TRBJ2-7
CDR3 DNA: TGTGCCAGCAGCGTAGAAGACAGAACTACGAGGCAGTACTTC
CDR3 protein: CASSVEDRTTRQYF